A selection of T cell receptor beta chains follows, all from one sample in a study of beta chain features in type 1 diabetes. Clones were read by immunoSEQ multiplex PCR, and TCRdb kept only the in-frame ones, dropping some. The table has 300,000 to 350,000 clones, approximately 8.2% seen once. Sequenced: central memory CD4+ T cells from blood. The receptors come from a woman under 30 in good health. The CDR3 runs from the conserved cysteine through the conserved F or W. The D gene is left open where the match is weak. The size field is filled for only some rows; it gives once, few, many or a size class.

v_call	j_call	d_call	clone_size	cdr3_nt	cdr3_aa
TRBV27	TRBJ2-7	TRBD2	many	TGTGCCAGCAGTTTATCCCTCGGGAGGGCCGCCGAGCAGTACTTC	CASSLSLGRAAEQYF
TRBV7-9	TRBJ2-1	TRBD2	few	TGTGCCAGCCAAGAGAGGGCTAGCGGAAACAATGAGCAGTTCTTC	CASQERASGNNEQFF
TRBV10-2	TRBJ1-1	-	-	TGCGCCAGCAGCCCAGATTGGAAGAACACTGAAGCTTTCTTT	CASSPDWKNTEAFF
TRBV4-2	TRBJ2-1	TRBD2	few	TGTGCCAGCAGCCGCGCCACTAGCGGGAGCCCCAATGAGCAGTTCTTC	CASSRATSGSPNEQFF
TRBV11-2	TRBJ2-7	TRBD2	few	TGTGCCAGCAGCTTAGCTAGCGGCGAGCAGTACTTC	CASSLASGEQYF
TRBV18	TRBJ1-1	-	few	TGTGCCAGCTCACCAATTGAAAACACTGAAGCTTTCTTT	CASSPIENTEAFF
TRBV7-9	TRBJ2-1	-	-	TGTGCCAGCAGCTTGAGTCGCTGGGGGAATGAGCAGTTCTTC	CASSLSRWGNEQFF
TRBV28	TRBJ2-1	TRBD1	many	TGTGCCAGCAGTTTAGGCACGCGACAGGGTGTCGATGAGCAGTTCTTC	CASSLGTRQGVDEQFF
TRBV5-1	TRBJ2-7	-	few	TGCGCCAGCAGCCGCACCGGGACAAACTCCTACGAGCAGTACTTC	CASSRTGTNSYEQYF
TRBV10-3	TRBJ1-5	-	-	TGTGCCATCAGAAAGGGGGAGGGTAACAATCAGCCCCAGCATTTT	CAIRKGEGNNQPQHF
TRBV10-2	TRBJ2-5	-	few	TGCGCCAGCAGTGGGACAGTCCAAGAGACCCAGTACTTC	CASSGTVQETQYF
TRBV28	TRBJ1-5	-	many	TGTGCCAGCAGGTGGGATCTGGGTGGCAATCAGCCCCAGCATTTT	CASRWDLGGNQPQHF
TRBV5-6	TRBJ2-2	-	-	TGTGCCAGCAGCCTGATGGCAGTTAACACCGGGGAGCTGTTTTTT	CASSLMAVNTGELFF
TRBV29-1	TRBJ2-3	TRBD2	few	TGCAGCGTCCGGTCGGGAGGTATCCGGGATACGCAGTATTTT	CSVRSGGIRDTQYF
TRBV19	TRBJ2-7	-	-	TGTGCCAGTGCTGTCCCCGCCGGGACTGGAACCTACGAGCAGTACTTC	CASAVPAGTGTYEQYF
TRBV5-6	TRBJ2-2	-	many	TGTGCCAGCAGCTTACCACTAGCCGGCGGGGAGCTGTTTTTT	CASSLPLAGGELFF
TRBV11-2	TRBJ2-1	-	few	TGTGCCAGCAGCATAAGTTCCTCCTTGGGCTACAATGAGCAGTTCTTC	CASSISSSLGYNEQFF
TRBV6-5	TRBJ1-1	TRBD1	-	TGTGCCAGCAGTACCACAGGGGTGAACACTGAAGCTTTCTTT	CASSTTGVNTEAFF
TRBV27	TRBJ2-7	-	few	TGTGCCAGCAGTCAAACCCGAGGCTCCTACGAGCAGTACTTC	CASSQTRGSYEQYF
TRBV7-2	TRBJ1-1	-	-	TGTGCCAGCAGCTCGGGACGGGCTGAAGCTTTCTTT	CASSSGRAEAFF
TRBV18	TRBJ2-2	TRBD1	-	TGTGCCAGCTCATCCGGGACAGGGGACACCGGGGAGCTGTTTTTT	CASSSGTGDTGELFF
TRBV6-5	TRBJ1-2	-	few	TGTGCCAGCAGCCCGATACGGTCGTTTGGCTACACCTTC	CASSPIRSFGYTF
TRBV2	TRBJ2-7	-	few	TGTGCCAGCAATTTAGAAGCGGCCTCATACGAGCAGTACTTC	CASNLEAASYEQYF
TRBV19	TRBJ1-5	TRBD1	few	TGTGCCAGTAGTTTACAGGGGGACAATCAGCCCCAGCATTTT	CASSLQGDNQPQHF
TRBV18	TRBJ1-4	TRBD1	few	TGTGCCAGCTCATTTGGGACAGATGAAAAACTGTTTTTT	CASSFGTDEKLFF
TRBV2	TRBJ1-4	-	-	TGTGCCAGCGGAAGCCAAGGGGCTAATGAAAAACTGTTTTTT	CASGSQGANEKLFF
TRBV9	TRBJ1-3	-	-	TGTGCCAGCAGCGCACAGGGTAGAAACACCATATATTTT	CASSAQGRNTIYF
TRBV4-2	TRBJ2-2	-	-	TGTGCCAGCAGCCAGGTTAGCACCGGGGAGCTGTTTTTT	CASSQVSTGELFF
TRBV6-1	TRBJ2-1	TRBD2	few	TGTGCCAGCAGGGTGACTAGCGGGGATTACAATGAGCAGTTCTTC	CASRVTSGDYNEQFF
TRBV2	TRBJ2-7	-	-	TGTGCCAGCAGTGTAGGCAGCAGTACCTACGAGCAGTACTTC	CASSVGSSTYEQYF
TRBV7-2	TRBJ2-7	-	-	TGTGCCAGCAGCTTAGCGTTGACCTACGAGCAGTACTTC	CASSLALTYEQYF
TRBV9	TRBJ2-3	-	-	TGTGCCAGCAGCCCCACGGAGGGGACAGATACGCAGTATTTT	CASSPTEGTDTQYF
TRBV5-1	TRBJ1-4	-	-	TGCGCCAGCAGCTTGGTTTCGGGTGCAACTAATGAAAAACTGTTTTTT	CASSLVSGATNEKLFF
TRBV4-3	TRBJ2-7	TRBD1	many	TGCGCCAGCAGCCAAGAATGGGGGACAGGGGGCTACGAGCAGTACTTC	CASSQEWGTGGYEQYF
TRBV9	TRBJ2-1	-	few	TGTGCCAGCAGCCCCCGTTTGTACGGAGCTGAGCAGTTCTTC	CASSPRLYGAEQFF
TRBV10-3	TRBJ2-1	TRBD2	few	TGTGCCAGCAGCCCGAGCGGGAGGGCCAACAATGAGCAGTTCTTC	CASSPSGRANNEQFF
TRBV4-3	TRBJ2-3	-	many	TGCGCCAGCAGCCAAGACAACACCCGCACAGATACGCAGTATTTT	CASSQDNTRTDTQYF
TRBV14	TRBJ2-1	-	-	TGTGCCAGCAGCCAAGAACGGCCTCCGAGTGAGCAGTTCTTC	CASSQERPPSEQFF
TRBV2	TRBJ1-2	TRBD1	-	TGTGCCAGCAGGGGGACAGTTAACTATGGCTACACCTTC	CASRGTVNYGYTF
TRBV4-2	TRBJ2-1	TRBD2	-	TGTGCCAGCAGCCAAGATCGGCTAGCGGGAGATGGGCAGTTCTTC	CASSQDRLAGDGQFF
TRBV18	TRBJ2-1	TRBD2	few	TGTGCCAGCTCGCCTCCTCTAGCGGGAGTCTACAATGAGCAGTTCTTC	CASSPPLAGVYNEQFF
TRBV6-1	TRBJ2-2	-	-	TGTGCCAGCAGTGTATCTGGGACCGGGGAGCTGTTTTTT	CASSVSGTGELFF
TRBV11-2	TRBJ2-7	-	-	TGTGCCAGCAGCTTAATCTACGAGCAGTACTTC	CASSLIYEQYF
TRBV23-1	TRBJ2-7	-	many	TGCGCCAGCAGTGACGGGAGCTCCTACGAGCAGTACTTC	CASSDGSSYEQYF